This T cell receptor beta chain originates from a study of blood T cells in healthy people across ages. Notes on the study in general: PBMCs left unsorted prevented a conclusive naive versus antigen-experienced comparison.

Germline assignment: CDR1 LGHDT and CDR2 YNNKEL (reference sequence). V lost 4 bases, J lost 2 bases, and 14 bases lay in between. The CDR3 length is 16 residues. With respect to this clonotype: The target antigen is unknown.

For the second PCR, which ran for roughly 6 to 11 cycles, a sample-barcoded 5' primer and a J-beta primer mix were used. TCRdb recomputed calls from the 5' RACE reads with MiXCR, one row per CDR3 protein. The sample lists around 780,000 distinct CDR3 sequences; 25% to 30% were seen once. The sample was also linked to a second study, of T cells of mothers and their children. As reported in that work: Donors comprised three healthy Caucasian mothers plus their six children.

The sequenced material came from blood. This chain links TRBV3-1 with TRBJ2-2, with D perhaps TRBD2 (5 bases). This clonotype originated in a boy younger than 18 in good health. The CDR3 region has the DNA TGTGCCAGCAGCCGGGGTGGAGGATCTAACACCGGGGAGCTGTTTTTT. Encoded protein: CASSRGGGSNTGELFF. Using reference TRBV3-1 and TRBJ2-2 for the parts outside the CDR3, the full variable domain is DTAVSQTPKYLVTQMGNDKSIKCEQNLGHDTMYWYKQDSKKFLKIMFSYNNKELIINETVPNRFSPKSPDKAHLNLHINSLELGDSAVYFCASSRGGGSNTGELFFGEGSRLTVL.